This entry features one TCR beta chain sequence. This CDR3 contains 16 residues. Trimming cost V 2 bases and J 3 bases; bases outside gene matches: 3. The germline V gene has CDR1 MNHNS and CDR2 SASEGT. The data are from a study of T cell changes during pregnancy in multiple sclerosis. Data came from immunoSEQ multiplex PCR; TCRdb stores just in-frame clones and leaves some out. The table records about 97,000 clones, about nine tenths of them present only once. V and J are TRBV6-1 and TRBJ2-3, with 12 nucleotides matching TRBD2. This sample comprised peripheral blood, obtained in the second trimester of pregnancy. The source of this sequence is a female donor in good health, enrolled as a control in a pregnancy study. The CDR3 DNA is TGTGCCAGCAGTGAAAGGACTAGCGGGGAGACAGATACGCAGTATTTT. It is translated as CASSERTSGETDTQYF.